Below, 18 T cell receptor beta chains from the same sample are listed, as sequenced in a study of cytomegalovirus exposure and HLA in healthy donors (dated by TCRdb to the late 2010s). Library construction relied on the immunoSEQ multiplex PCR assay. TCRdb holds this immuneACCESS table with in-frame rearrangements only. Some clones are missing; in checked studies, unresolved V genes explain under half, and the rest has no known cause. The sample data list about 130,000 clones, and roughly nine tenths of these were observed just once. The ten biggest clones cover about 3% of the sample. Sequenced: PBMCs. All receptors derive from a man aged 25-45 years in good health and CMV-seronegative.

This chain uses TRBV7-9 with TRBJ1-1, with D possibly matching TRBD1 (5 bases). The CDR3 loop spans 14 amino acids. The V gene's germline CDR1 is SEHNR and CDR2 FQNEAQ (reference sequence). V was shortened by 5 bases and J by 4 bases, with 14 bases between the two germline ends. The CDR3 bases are TGTGCCAGCAGCCCTATGGGGGGTGGCACTGAAGCTTTCTTT. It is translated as CASSPMGGGTEAFF.

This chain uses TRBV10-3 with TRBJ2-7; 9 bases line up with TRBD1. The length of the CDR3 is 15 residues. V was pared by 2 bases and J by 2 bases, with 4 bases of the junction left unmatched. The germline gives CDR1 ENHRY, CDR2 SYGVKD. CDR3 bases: TGTGCCATCAGTGAGACCCGGGACAGGGCCTACGAGCAGTACTTC. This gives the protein CAISETRDRAYEQYF.

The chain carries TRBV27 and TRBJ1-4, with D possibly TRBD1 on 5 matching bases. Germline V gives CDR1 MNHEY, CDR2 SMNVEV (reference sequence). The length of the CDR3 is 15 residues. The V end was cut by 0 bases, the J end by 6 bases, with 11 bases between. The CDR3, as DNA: TGTGCCAGCAGTTTATCTCCCGGGGGTTATGAAAAACTGTTTTTT. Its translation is CASSLSPGGYEKLFF.

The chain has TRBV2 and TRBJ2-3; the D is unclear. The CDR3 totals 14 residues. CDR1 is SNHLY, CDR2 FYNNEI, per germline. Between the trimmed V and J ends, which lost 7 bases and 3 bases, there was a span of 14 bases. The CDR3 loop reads CASTRPPGTDTQYF. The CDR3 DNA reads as TGTGCCAGCACGAGGCCGCCCGGGACAGATACGCAGTATTTT.

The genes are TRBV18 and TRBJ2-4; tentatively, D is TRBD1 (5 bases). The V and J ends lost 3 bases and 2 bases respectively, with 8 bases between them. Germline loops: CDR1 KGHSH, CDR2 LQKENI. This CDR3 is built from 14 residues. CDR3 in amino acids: CASSPGRPKNIQYF. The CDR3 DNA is TGTGCCAGCTCACCGGGGCGCCCCAAAAACATTCAGTACTTC.

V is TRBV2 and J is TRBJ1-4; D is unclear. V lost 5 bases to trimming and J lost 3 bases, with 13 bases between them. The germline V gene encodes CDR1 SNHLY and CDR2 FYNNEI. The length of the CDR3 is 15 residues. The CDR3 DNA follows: TGTGCCAGCAGTTTCGCAGGTGACCCTAATGAAAAACTGTTTTTT. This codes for CASSFAGDPNEKLFF.

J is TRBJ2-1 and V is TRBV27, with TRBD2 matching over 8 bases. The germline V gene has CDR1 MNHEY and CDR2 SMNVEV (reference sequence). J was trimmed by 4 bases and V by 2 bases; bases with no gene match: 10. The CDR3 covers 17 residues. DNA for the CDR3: TGTGCCAGCAGTTTACCCTCCGGGACTAGTAGGTACAATGAGCAGTTCTTC. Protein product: CASSLPSGTSRYNEQFF.

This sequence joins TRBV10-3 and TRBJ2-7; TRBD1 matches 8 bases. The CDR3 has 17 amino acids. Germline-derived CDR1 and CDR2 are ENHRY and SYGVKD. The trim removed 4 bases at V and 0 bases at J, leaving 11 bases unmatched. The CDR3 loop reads CAISGSETGDSSYEQYF. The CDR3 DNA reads TGTGCCATCAGTGGGTCTGAGACAGGGGACAGCTCCTACGAGCAGTACTTC.

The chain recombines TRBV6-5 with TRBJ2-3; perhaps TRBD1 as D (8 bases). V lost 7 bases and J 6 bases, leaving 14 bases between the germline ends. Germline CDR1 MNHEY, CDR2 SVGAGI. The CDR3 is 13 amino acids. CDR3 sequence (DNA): TGTGCCAGCAATTTACAGGGGGGGGATACGCAGTATTTT. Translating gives CASNLQGGDTQYF.

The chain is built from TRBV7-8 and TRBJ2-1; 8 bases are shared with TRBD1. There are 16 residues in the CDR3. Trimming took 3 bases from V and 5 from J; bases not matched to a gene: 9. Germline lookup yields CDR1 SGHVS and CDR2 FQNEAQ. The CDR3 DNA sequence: TGTGCCAGCAGCTTTGCCCCGGGACAGGCCCACAATGAGCAGTTCTTC. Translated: CASSFAPGQAHNEQFF.

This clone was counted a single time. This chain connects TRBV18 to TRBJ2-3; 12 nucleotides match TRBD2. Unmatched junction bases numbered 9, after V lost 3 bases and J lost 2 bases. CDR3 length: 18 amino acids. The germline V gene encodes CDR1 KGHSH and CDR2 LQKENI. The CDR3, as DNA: TGTGCCAGCTCACCGACTAGCGGGGGAAGTGCCCACACAGATACGCAGTATTTT. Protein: CASSPTSGGSAHTDTQYF.

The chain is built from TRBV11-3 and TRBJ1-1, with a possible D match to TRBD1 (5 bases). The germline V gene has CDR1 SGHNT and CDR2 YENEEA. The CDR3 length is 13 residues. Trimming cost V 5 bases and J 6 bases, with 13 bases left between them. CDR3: CASSANRYSEAFF. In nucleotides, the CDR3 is TGTGCCAGCAGCGCAAACAGGTACTCTGAAGCTTTCTTT.

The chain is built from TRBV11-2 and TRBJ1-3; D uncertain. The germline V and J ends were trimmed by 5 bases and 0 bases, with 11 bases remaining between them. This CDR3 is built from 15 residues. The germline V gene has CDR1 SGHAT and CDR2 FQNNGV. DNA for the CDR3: TGTGCCAGCAGCACTCCACGGGGCTCTGGAAACACCATATATTTT. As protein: CASSTPRGSGNTIYF.

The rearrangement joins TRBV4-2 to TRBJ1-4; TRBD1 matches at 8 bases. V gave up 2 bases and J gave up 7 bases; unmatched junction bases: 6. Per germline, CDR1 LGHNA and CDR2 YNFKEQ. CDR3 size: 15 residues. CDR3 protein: CASSQQGRGLEKLFF. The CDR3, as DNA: TGTGCCAGCAGCCAACAAGGCAGGGGGCTTGAAAAACTGTTTTTT.

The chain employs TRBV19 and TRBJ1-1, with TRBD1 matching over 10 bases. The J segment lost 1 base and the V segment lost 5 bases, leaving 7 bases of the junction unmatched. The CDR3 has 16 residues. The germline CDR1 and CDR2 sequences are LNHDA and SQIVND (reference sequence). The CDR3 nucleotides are TGTGCCAGTAGTCTAAGACAGGGGGCGGGGAACACTGAAGCTTTCTTT. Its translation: CASSLRQGAGNTEAFF.

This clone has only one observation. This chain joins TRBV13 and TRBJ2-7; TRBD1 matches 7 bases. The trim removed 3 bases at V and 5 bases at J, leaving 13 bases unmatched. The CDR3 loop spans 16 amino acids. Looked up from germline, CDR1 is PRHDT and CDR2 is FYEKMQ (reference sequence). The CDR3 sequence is CASSFALQGSLHEQYF. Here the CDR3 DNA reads TGTGCCAGCAGCTTCGCCCTACAGGGGTCCCTCCACGAGCAGTACTTC.

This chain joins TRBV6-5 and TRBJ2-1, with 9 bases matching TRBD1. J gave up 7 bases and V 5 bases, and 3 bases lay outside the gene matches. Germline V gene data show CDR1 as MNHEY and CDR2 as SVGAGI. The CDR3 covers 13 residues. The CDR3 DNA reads TGTGCCAGCAGTCGGACAGGGGATAATGAGCAGTTCTTC. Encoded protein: CASSRTGDNEQFF.

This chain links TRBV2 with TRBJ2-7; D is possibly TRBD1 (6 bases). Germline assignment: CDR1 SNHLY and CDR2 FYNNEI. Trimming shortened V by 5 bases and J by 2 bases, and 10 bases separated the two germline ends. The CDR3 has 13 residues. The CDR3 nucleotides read TGTGCCAGCAGTCGACAGGAGGCCTACGAGCAGTACTTC. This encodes CASSRQEAYEQYF.